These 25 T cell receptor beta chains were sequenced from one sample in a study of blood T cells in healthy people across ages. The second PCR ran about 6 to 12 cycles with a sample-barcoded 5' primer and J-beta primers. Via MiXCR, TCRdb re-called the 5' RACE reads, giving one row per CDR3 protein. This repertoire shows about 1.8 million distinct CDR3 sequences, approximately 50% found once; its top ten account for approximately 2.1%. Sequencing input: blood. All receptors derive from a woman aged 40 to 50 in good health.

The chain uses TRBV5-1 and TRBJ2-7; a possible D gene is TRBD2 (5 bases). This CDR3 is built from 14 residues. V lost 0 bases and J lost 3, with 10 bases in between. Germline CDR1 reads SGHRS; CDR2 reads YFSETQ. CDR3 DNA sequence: TGCGCCAGCAGCTTGGACGGGAAGGACTACGAGCAGTACTTC. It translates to CASSLDGKDYEQYF.

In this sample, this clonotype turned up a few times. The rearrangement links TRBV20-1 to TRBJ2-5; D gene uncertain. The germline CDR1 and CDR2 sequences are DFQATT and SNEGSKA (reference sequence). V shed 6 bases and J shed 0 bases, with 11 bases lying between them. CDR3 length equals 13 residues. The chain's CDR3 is CSAHLNHQETQYF. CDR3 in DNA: TGCAGTGCCCATCTAAACCACCAAGAGACCCAGTACTTC.

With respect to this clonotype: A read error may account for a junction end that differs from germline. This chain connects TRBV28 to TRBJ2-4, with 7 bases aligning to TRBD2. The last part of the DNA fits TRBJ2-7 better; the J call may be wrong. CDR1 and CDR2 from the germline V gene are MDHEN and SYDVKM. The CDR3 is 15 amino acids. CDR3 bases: TGTGCCGGCAGTACAACTAGCGTGGTCTCTGCCGAGCAGTACTTC. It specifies CAGSTTSVVSAEQYF.

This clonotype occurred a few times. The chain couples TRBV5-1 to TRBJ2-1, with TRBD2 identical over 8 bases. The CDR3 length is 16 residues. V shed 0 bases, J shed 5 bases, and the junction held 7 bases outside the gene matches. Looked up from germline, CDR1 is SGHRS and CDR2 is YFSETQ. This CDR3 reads CASSLVGSGAHNEQFF. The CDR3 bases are TGCGCCAGCAGCTTGGTGGGTAGCGGGGCCCACAATGAGCAGTTCTTC.

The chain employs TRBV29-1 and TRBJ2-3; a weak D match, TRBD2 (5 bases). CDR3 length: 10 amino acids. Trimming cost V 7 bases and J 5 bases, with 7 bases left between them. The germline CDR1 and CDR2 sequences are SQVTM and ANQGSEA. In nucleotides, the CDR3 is TGCAGCGCCGGGGAAGATACGCAGTATTTT. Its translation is CSAGEDTQYF.

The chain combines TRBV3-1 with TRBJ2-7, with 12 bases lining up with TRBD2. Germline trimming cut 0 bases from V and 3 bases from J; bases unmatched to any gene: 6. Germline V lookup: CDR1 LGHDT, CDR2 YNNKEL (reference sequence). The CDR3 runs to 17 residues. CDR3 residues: CASSQEGLAGGIYEQYF. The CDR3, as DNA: TGTGCCAGCAGCCAAGAAGGGCTAGCGGGGGGGATCTACGAGCAGTACTTC.

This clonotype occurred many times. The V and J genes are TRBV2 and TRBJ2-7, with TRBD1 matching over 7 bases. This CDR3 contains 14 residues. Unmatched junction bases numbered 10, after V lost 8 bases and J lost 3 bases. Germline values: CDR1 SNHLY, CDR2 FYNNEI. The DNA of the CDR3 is TGTGCCAGCTCCGAAGGGGGCCAGAGCTACGAGCAGTACTTC. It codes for CASSEGGQSYEQYF.

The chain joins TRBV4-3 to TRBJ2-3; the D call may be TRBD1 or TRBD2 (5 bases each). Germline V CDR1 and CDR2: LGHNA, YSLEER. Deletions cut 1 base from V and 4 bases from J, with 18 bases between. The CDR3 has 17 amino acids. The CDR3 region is CASSQGGRAGSSDTQYF. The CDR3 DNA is TGCGCCAGCAGCCAAGGGGGGAGAGCAGGGTCGTCAGATACGCAGTATTTT.

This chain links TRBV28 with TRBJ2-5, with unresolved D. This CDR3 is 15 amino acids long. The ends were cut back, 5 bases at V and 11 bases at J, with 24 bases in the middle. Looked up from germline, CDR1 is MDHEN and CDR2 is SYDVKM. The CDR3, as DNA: TGTGCCAGCAGTCCTTATCCCGCAGATTACAATGAGCAGTACTTC. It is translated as CASSPYPADYNEQYF.

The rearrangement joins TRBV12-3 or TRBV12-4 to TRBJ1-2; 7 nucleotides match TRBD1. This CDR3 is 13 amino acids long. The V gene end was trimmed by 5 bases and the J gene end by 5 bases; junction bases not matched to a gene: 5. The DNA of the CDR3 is TGTGCCAGCAGTGGACAGGTCGGGTATGGCTACACCTTC. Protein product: CASSGQVGYGYTF.

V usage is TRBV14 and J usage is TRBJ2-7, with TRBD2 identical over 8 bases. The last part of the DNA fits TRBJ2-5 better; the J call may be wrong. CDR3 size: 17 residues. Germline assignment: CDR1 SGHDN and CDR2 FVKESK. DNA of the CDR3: TGTGCCAGCAGCCAAGGAACGGGGGGGAGGAGGAGAGAGACCCAGTACTTC. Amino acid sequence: CASSQGTGGRRRETQYF.

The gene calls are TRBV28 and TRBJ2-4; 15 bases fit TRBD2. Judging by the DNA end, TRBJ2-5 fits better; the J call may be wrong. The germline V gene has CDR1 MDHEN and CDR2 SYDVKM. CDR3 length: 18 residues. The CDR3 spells CASSPRTSGGAWSETQYF. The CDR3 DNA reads TGTGCCAGCAGCCCACGGACTAGCGGGGGGGCCTGGAGCGAGACCCAGTACTTC.

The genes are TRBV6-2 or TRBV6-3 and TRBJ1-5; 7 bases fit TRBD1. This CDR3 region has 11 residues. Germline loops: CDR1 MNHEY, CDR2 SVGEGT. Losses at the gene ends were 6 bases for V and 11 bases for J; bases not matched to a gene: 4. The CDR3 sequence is CASSQGQTQHF. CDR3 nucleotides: TGTGCCAGCAGCCAGGGACAGACCCAGCATTTT.

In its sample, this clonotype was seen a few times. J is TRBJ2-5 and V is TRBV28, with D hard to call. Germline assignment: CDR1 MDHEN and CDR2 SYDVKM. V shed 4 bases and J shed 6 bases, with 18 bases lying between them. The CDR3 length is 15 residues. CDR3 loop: CASSSPSPDGQTQYF. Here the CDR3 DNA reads TGTGCCAGCAGTTCACCAAGTCCGGACGGGCAGACCCAGTACTTC.

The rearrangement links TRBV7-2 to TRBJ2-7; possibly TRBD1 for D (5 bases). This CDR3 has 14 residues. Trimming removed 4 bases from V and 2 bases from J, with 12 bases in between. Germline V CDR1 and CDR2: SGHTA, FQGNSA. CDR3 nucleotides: TGTGCCAGCAGCTCCCCGGACAACCCCTACGAGCAGTACTTC. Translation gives CASSSPDNPYEQYF.

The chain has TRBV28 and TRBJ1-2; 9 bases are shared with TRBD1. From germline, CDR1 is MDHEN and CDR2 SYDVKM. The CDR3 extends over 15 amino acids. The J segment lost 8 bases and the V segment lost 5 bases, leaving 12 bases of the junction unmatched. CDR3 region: CASSPPPTGGYGYTF. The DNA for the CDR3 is TGTGCCAGCAGTCCGCCCCCCACAGGGGGCTACGGCTACACCTTC.

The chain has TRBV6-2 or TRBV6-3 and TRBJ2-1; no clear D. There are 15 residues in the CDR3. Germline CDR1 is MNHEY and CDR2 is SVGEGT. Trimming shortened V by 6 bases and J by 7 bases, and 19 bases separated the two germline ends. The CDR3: CASSLLGPQWNEQFF. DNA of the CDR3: TGTGCCAGCAGCCTACTCGGACCCCAGTGGAATGAGCAGTTCTTC.

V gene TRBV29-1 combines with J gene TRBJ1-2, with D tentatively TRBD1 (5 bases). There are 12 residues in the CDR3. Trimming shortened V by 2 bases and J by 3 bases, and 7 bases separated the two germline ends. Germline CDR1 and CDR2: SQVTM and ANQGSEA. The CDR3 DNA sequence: TGCAGCGTTGAACAGACAGACTATGGCTACACCTTC. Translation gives CSVEQTDYGYTF.

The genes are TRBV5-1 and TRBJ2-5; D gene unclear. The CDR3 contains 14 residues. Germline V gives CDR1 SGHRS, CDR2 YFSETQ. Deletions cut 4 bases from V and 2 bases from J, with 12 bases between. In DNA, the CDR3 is TGCGCCAGCAGCCAACACGGATCGCAAGAGACCCAGTACTTC. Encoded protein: CASSQHGSQETQYF.

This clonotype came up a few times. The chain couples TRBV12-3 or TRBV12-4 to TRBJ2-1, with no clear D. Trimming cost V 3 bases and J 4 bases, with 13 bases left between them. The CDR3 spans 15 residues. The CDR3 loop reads CASSFATPLYNEQFF. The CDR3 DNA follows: TGTGCCAGCAGTTTCGCGACTCCCCTGTACAATGAGCAGTTCTTC.

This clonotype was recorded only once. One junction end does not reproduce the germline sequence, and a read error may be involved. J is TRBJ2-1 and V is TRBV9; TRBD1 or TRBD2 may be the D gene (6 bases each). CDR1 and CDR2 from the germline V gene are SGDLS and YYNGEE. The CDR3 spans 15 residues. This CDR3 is CACSVGGPSYNEQFF. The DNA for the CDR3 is TGTGCCTGCAGCGTCGGGGGCCCCTCCTACAATGAGCAGTTCTTC.

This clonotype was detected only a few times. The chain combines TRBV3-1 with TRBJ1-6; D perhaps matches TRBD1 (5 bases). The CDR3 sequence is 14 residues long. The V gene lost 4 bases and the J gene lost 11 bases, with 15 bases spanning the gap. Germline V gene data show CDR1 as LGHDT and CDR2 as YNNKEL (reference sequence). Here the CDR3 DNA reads TGTGCCAGCAGCCTATGGGGGGATTCTGCACCCCTCCACTTT. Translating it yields CASSLWGDSAPLHF. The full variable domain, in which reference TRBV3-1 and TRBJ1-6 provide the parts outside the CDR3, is DTAVSQTPKYLVTQMGNDKSIKCEQNLGHDTMYWYKQDSKKFLKIMFSYNNKELIINETVPNRFSPKSPDKAHLNLHINSLELGDSAVYFCASSLWGDSAPLHFGNGTRLTVT.

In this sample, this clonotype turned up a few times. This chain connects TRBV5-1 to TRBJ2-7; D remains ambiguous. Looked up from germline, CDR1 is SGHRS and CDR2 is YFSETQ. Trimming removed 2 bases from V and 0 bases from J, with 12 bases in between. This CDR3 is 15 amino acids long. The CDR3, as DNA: TGCGCCAGCAGCTTCAGTCCGGGTAGCTCCTACGAGCAGTACTTC. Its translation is CASSFSPGSSYEQYF.

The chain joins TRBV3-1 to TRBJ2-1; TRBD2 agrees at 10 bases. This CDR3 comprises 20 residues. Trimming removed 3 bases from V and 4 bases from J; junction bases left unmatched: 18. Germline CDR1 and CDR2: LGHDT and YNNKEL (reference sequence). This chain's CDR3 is CASSQGPISGGPPFYNEQFF. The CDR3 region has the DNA TGTGCCAGCAGCCAGGGCCCGATTAGCGGGGGGCCCCCCTTTTACAATGAGCAGTTCTTC.

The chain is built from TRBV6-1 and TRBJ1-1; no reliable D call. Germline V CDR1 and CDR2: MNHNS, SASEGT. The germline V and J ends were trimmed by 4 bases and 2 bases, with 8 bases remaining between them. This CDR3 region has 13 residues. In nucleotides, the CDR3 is TGTGCCAGCAGTGCCAAGCCTAACACTGAAGCTTTCTTT. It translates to CASSAKPNTEAFF.